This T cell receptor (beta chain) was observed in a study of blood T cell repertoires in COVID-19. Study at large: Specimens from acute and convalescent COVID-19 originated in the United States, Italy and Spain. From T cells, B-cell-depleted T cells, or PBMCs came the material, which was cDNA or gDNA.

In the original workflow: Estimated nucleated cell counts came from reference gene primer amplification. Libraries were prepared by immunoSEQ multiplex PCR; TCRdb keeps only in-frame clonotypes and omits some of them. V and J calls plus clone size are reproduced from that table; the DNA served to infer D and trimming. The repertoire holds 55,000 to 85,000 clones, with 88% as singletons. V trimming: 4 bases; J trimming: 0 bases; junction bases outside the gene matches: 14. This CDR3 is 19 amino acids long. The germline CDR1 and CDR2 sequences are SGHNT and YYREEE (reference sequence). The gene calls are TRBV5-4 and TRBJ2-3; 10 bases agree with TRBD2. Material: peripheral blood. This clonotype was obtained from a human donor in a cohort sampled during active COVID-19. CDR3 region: CASSPGGLAGAPSTDTQYF. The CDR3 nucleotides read TGTGCCAGCAGCCCAGGCGGTCTAGCGGGGGCCCCGAGCACAGATACGCAGTATTTT.